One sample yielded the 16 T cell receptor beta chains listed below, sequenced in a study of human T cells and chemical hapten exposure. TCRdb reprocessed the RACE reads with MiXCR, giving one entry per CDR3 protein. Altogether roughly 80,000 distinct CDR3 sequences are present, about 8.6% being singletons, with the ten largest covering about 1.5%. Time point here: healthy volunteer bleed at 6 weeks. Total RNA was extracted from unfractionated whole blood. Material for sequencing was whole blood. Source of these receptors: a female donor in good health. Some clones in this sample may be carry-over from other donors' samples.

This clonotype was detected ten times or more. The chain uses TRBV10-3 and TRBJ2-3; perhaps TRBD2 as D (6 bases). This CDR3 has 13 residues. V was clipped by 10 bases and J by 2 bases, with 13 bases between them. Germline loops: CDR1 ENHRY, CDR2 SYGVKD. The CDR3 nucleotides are TGTGCCACCTCGGGAGAATTCACAGATACGCAGTATTTT. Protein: CATSGEFTDTQYF.

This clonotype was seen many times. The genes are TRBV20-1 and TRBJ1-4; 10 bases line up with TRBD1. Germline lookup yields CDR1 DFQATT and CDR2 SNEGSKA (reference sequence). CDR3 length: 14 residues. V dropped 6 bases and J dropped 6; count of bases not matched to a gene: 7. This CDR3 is CSAKSGTGDEKLFF. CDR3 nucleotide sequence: TGCAGTGCCAAAAGCGGGACAGGGGATGAAAAACTGTTTTTT.

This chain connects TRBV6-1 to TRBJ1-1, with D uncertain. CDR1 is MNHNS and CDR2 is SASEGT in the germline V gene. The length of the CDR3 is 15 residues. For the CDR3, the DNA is TGTGCGACTAATGTAGTACAGACTAGGAACACTGAAGCTTTCTTT. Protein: CATNVVQTRNTEAFF.

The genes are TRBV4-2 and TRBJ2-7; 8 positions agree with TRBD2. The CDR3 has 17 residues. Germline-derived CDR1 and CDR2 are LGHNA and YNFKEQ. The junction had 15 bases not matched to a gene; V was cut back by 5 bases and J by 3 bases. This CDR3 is CASSLNPRGGRVYEQYF. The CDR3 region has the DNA TGTGCCAGCAGCTTAAATCCACGGGGGGGCCGAGTCTACGAGCAGTACTTC.

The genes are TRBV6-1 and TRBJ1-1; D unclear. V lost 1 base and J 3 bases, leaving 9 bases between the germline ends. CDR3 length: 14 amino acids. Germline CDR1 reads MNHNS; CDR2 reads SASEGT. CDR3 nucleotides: TGTGCCAGCAGTGAAGATGGGGAAGACACTGAAGCTTTCTTT. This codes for CASSEDGEDTEAFF.

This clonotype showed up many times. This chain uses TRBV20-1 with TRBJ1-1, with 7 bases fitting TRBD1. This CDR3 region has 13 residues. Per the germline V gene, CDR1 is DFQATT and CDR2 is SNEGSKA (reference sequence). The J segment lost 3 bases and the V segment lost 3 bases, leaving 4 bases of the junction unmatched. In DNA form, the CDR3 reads TGCAGTGCTAGGAAGGGACAGCACACTGAAGCTTTCTTT. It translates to CSARKGQHTEAFF.

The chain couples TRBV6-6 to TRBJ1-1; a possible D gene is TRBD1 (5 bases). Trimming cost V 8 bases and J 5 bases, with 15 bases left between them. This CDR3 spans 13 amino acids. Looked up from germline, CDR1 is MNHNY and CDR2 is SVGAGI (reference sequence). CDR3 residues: CASPRQPGTEAFF. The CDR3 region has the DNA TGTGCCAGCCCCAGACAGCCGGGGACTGAAGCTTTCTTT.

CDR3 nucleotide sequence: TGCGCCAGTGCCCAGACAGGAGGTAATGAAAAACTGTTTTTT. Translated: CASAQTGGNEKLFF. V is TRBV5-1 and J is TRBJ1-4; D perhaps matches TRBD1 (6 bases). This CDR3 is built from 14 residues. V lost 8 bases to trimming and J lost 4 bases, with 15 bases between them. From germline, CDR1 is SGHRS and CDR2 YFSETQ. The entire variable domain, with the rest obtained from reference TRBV5-1 and TRBJ1-4, is as follows: KAGVTQTPRYLIKTRGQQVTLSCSPISGHRSVSWYQQTPGQGLQFLFEYFSETQRNKGNFPGRFSGRQFSNSRSEMNVSTLELGDSALYLCASAQTGGNEKLFFGSGTQLSVL.

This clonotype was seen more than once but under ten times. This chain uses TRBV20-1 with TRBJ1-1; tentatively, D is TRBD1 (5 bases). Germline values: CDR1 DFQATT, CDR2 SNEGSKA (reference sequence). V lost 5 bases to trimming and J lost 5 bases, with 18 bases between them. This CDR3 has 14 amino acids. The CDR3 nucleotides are TGCAGTGCTTCCCCAGGGTTAACGGGGACTGAAGCTTTCTTT. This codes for CSASPGLTGTEAFF.

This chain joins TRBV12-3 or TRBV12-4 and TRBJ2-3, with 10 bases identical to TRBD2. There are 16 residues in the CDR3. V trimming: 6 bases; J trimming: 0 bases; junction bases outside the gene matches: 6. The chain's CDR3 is CASSPGLAASTDTQYF. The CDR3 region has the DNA TGTGCCAGCAGCCCCGGACTAGCGGCTAGCACAGATACGCAGTATTTT.

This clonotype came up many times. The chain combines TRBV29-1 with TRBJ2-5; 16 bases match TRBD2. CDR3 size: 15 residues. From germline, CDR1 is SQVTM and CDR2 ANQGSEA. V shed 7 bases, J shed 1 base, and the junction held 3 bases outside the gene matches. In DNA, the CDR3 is TGCAGCGCCGGGACTAGCGGGGGGGCCCAAGAGACCCAGTACTTC. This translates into CSAGTSGGAQETQYF.

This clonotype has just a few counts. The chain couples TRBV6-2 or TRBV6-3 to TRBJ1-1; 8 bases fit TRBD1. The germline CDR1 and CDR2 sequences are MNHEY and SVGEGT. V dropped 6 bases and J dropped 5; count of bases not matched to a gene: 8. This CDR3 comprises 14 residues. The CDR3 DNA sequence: TGTGCCAGCAGGGGACAGGAAGGTCGTACTGAAGCTTTCTTT. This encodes CASRGQEGRTEAFF.

CDR3 DNA: TGTGCCAGCAGCTTCTTCGCCTCCTACGAGCAGTACTTC. Translated: CASSFFASYEQYF. V is TRBV11-2 and J is TRBJ2-7; D is unclear. The CDR3 is 13 residues long. The V end lost 3 bases, the J end lost 0 bases, and 6 bases lay between the germline ends. Per germline, CDR1 SGHAT and CDR2 FQNNGV.

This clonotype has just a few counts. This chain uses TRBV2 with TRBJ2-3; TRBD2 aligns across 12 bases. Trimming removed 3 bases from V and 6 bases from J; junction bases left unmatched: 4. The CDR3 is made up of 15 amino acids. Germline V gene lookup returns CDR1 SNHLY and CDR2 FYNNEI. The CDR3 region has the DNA TGTGCCAGCAGTGATCCTAGCGGGGGGGTGGATACGCAGTATTTT. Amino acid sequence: CASSDPSGGVDTQYF.

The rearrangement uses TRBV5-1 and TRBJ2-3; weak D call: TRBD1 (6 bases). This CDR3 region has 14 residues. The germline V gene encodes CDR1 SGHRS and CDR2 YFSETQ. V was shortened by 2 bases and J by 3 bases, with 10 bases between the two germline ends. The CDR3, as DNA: TGCGCCAGCAGCTTTAGGGGGACGACAGATACGCAGTATTTT. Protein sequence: CASSFRGTTDTQYF.

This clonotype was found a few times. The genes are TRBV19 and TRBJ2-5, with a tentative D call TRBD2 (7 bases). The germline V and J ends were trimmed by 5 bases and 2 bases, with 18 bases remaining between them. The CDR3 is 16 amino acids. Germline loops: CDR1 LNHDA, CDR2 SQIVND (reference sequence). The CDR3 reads CASSSQPGGPQETQYF. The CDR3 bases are TGTGCCAGTAGTTCGCAACCCGGGGGGCCGCAAGAGACCCAGTACTTC.